This T cell receptor beta chain was observed in a study of read filtering for tumor transcriptome and immune sequencing. Study in general: Among patients, under 20 were male and 14 female, aged about 40 to 90 (mean around 68).

This clonotype is medium-sized. From 300 to 450 ng of RNA, a library with molecular barcoded alpha/delta and beta/gamma adaptors was made. TCRdb recomputed calls from the reads with MiXCR, one row per CDR3 protein. Seen here are around 5,200 distinct CDR3 sequences, roughly 22% observed once, and the top ten hold roughly a fifth. This CDR3 spans 12 amino acids. Germline V gene data show CDR1 as SQVTM and CDR2 as ANQGSEA. Between the trimmed V and J ends, which lost 0 bases and 3 bases, there was a span of 5 bases. Material for sequencing was a population of CD138-negative cells sorted from bone marrow. V and J are TRBV29-1 and TRBJ1-1; maybe TRBD1 (5 bases). The source is a donor at least 40 years old with multiple myeloma. CDR3 sequence reads: CSVEEGDTEAFF. DNA for the CDR3: TGCAGCGTTGAAGAGGGGGACACTGAAGCTTTCTTT.